What follows is one T cell receptor beta chain and its context. No antigen is known for it. This CDR3 region has 15 residues. Germline CDR1 SGHRS, CDR2 YFSETQ. This record comes from a study of regulatory T cells. A couple of CD3G-deficient patients had more severe autoimmunity; all had some. Study results and limitations: Hydrophobic residues at CDR3 positions 6 and 7 were enriched in conventional CD4+ T cells of CD3G-deficient patients.

The primer mix had 52 TRBV and 13 TRBJ primers. Using immunoSEQ multiplex PCR, the repertoire was profiled, and TCRdb retains in-frame clones only, with some absent. This table has approximately 29,000 clones, 93% appearing once. The sequenced material came from conventional CD4+ T cells sorted from blood. The chain recombines TRBV5-1 with TRBJ2-5, with 8 positions matching TRBD1. The end of the DNA fits TRBJ2-7 better, so the J call may be wrong. This receptor was identified in a child younger than 10 with CD3G deficiency. As DNA, the CDR3 is TGCGCCAGCAGCTGGGGGGACAGGAAAGACTACGAGCAGTACTTC. Amino acids: CASSWGDRKDYEQYF.